The rows below give T cell receptor beta chains drawn from one sample of a study of T-cell memory formation after mild COVID-19. TCRdb re-derived calls from the 5' RACE reads in MiXCR, one entry per CDR3 protein. The table has 100,000 to 150,000 distinct CDR3 sequences, more than 15% seen once. The sequenced sample consisted of PBMCs or a T cell subset sorted from them (not recorded which). All receptors derive from an adult woman who had mild COVID-19 (a few samples of this study predate the infection). Cell type and time point are not known. Each CDR3 is given with its conserved first and last residue. The order of the fields is V gene, clone size, J gene, D gene, CDR3 DNA, CDR3 protein. A D gene is named only where the DNA matches it firmly. Not all rows give a size; the values are once, few, many and, for expanded clones, a class.

TRBV19	.	TRBJ2-1	TRBD1	TGTGCCAGTAGTAAAACAGGGGTTGATGAGCAGTTCTTC	CASSKTGVDEQFF
TRBV7-9	few	TRBJ1-1	.	TGTGCCAGCACTGGAGTCGGGGGAGCGACTGAAGCTTTCTTT	CASTGVGGATEAFF
TRBV12-3/TRBV12-4	.	TRBJ1-2	.	TGTGCCAGCCTCGCCGGGGATGGCTACACCTTC	CASLAGDGYTF
TRBV19	.	TRBJ2-2	TRBD2	TGTGCCAGTAGAAGAACAGCGGGAGGTCCGAACACCGGGGAGCTGTTTTTT	CASRRTAGGPNTGELFF
TRBV18	few	TRBJ1-3	.	TGTGCCAGCTCACCACCGTTCGGGGAGAGCTCTGGAAACACCATATATTTT	CASSPPFGESSGNTIYF
TRBV7-9	.	TRBJ2-7	.	TGTGCCAGCAGCCCCCTGGCACAGGGAACTAGCGAGCAGTACTTC	CASSPLAQGTSEQYF
TRBV9	few	TRBJ2-3	TRBD2	TGTGCCAGCAGCGTTGGCGGGGGGGAGGCAGATACGCAGTATTTT	CASSVGGGEADTQYF
TRBV19	few	TRBJ2-7	.	TGTGCCAGTAGTATCACCCCGGCTTCCTACGAGCAGTACTTC	CASSITPASYEQYF
TRBV6-2/TRBV6-3	few	TRBJ1-5	TRBD1	TGTGCCAGCAGCCGACAGGGGACTCAGCCCCAGCATTTT	CASSRQGTQPQHF
TRBV7-6	few	TRBJ2-1	TRBD2	TGTGCCAGCAGCTTATTGGTTAGCGGGGGCAATGAGCAGTTCTTC	CASSLLVSGGNEQFF
TRBV7-3	.	TRBJ2-2	.	TGTGCCAGCAGCTTAGGACAGAGTACCGCCGGGGAGCTGTTTTTT	CASSLGQSTAGELFF
TRBV7-9	.	TRBJ1-6	TRBD1	TGTGCCAGCAGCTTCGGACAGGGTAGAGCACCCCTCCACTTT	CASSFGQGRAPLHF
TRBV12-3/TRBV12-4	many	TRBJ2-3	TRBD2	TGTGCCAGCCGCGCCAGTTCCAGGGGGCTAGCGGGAGAGGCGGGCACAGATACGCAGTATTTT	CASRASSRGLAGEAGTDTQYF
TRBV7-9	.	TRBJ2-3	.	TGTGCCAGCAGCACACGACTGGGGGCGCATATAGATACGCAGTATTTT	CASSTRLGAHIDTQYF
TRBV20-1	few	TRBJ2-1	.	TGCAGTGCTAGCCCAGAGGACCTAGTTCGCTCCTACAATGAGCAGTTCTTC	CSASPEDLVRSYNEQFF
TRBV3-1	once	TRBJ1-1	.	TGTGCCAGCAGCCTAGCCGGACGGATGAACACTGAAGCTTTCTTT	CASSLAGRMNTEAFF
TRBV6-5	few	TRBJ2-7	.	TGTGCCAGCAGTTCACAGGGTCCCGAGCAGTACTTC	CASSSQGPEQYF
TRBV20-1	few	TRBJ2-6	.	TGCAGTGCCTCAGGGCCTGGGGCCAACGTCCTGACTTTC	CSASGPGANVLTF
TRBV3-1	.	TRBJ2-5	.	TGTGCCAGCAGCCAAGGCCATTACAGGGGAGGAGAGACCCAGTACTTC	CASSQGHYRGGETQYF
TRBV18	few	TRBJ2-3	.	TGTGCCAGCTCACCACCAGGTTGGGATACGCAGTATTTT	CASSPPGWDTQYF
TRBV6-2/TRBV6-3	.	TRBJ1-2	TRBD1	TGTGCCAGCAGTTACGAGACAGGGAGCTCCTATGGCTACACCTTC	CASSYETGSSYGYTF
TRBV7-2	.	TRBJ2-1	TRBD2	TGTGCCAGCAGCTACCGGACTAGCGGGGGGGTAAATGAGCAGTTCTTC	CASSYRTSGGVNEQFF
TRBV3-1	.	TRBJ1-2	.	TGTGCCAGCAGCAGCCCTCTGACTAACTATGGCTACACCTTC	CASSSPLTNYGYTF
TRBV7-9	.	TRBJ1-1	.	TGTGCCAGCAGCTTAGCACCGGTCCAGGGGACTGAAGCTTTCTTT	CASSLAPVQGTEAFF
TRBV19	.	TRBJ1-2	.	TGTGCCAGTACAGGGTCGGGGCAGGATGACGGCTACACCTTC	CASTGSGQDDGYTF
TRBV3-1	few	TRBJ2-3	TRBD2	TGTGCCAGCAGCCCCGCCGGACTAGCGGGGGATACGCAGTATTTT	CASSPAGLAGDTQYF